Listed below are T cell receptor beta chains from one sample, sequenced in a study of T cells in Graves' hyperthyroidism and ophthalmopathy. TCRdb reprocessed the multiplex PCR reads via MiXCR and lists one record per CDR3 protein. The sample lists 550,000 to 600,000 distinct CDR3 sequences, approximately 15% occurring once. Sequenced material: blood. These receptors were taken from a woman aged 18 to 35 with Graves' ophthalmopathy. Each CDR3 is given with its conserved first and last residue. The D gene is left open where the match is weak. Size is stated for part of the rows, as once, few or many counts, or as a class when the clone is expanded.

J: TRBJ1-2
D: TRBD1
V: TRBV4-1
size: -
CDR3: CASSQVTGGAIYGYTF
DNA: TGCGCCAGCAGCCAAGTAACAGGGGGCGCAATCTATGGCTACACCTTC

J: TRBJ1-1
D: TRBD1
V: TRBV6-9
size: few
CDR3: CAGSWGGQKNTEAFF
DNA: TGTGCCGGCAGTTGGGGGGGACAGAAGAACACTGAAGCTTTCTTT

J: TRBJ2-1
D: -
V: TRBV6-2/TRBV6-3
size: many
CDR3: CASIDPSSYNEQFF
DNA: TGTGCCAGCATTGACCCGAGCTCCTACAATGAGCAGTTCTTC

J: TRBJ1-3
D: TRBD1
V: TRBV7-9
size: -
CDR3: CASSLEPGTGMGDTGNTIYF
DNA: TGTGCCAGCAGCCTCGAGCCCGGGACAGGGATGGGTGATACTGGAAACACCATATATTTT

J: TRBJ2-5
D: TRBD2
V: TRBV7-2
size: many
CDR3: CASSSLGTSGRETQYF
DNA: TGTGCCAGCAGCTCCCTCGGGACTAGCGGGAGAGAGACCCAGTACTTC

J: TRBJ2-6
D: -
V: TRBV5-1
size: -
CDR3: CASSLARQQGPYPGANVLTF
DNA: TGCGCCAGCAGCTTAGCTCGACAACAGGGTCCGTATCCTGGGGCCAACGTCCTGACTTTC

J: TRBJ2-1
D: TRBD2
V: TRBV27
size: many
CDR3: CASSFLAGGPYNEQFF
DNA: TGTGCCAGCAGTTTTTTAGCGGGAGGGCCCTACAATGAGCAGTTCTTC

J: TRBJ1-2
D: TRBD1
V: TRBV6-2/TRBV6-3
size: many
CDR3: CASSIGTGVYGYTF
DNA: TGTGCCAGCAGCATAGGGACAGGAGTGTATGGCTACACCTTC

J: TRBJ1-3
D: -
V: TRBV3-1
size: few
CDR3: CASSQGLNSGNTIYF
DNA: TGTGCCAGCAGCCAAGGTCTTAACTCTGGAAACACCATATATTTT

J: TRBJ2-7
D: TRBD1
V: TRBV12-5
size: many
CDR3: CASGLGPPRQGYEQYF
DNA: TGTGCTAGTGGTTTGGGCCCACCGCGACAGGGCTACGAGCAGTACTTC

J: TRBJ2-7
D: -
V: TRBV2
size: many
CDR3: CASIGRRDYEQYF
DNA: TGTGCCAGCATAGGCAGGAGAGACTACGAGCAGTACTTC

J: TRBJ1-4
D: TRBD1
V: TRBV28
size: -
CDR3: CASSSGQGAGEKLFF
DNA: TGTGCCAGCAGTTCGGGACAGGGGGCGGGTGAAAAACTGTTTTTT

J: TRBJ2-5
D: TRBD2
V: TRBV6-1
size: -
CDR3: CASSELPRGGPQETQYF
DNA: TGTGCCAGCAGTGAACTCCCCCGGGGGGGCCCCCAAGAGACCCAGTACTTC

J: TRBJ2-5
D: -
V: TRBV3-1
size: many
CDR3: CASPWLGETQYF
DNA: TGTGCCAGCCCCTGGTTAGGGGAGACCCAGTACTTC

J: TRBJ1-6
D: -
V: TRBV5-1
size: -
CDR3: CASSPGPEGSPLHF
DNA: TGCGCCAGCAGCCCGGGACCGGAGGGTTCACCCCTCCACTTT

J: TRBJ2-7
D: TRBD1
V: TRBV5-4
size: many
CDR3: CASSLTTQGPYEQYF
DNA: TGTGCCAGCAGCTTAACCACACAGGGGCCATACGAGCAGTACTTC

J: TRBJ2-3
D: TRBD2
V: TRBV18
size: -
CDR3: CASSPPILAGGTDTQYF
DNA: TGTGCCAGCTCACCACCTATACTAGCGGGAGGCACAGATACGCAGTATTTT

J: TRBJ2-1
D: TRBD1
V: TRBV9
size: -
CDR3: CASSTGQINEQFF
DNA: TGTGCCAGCAGCACGGGACAGATCAATGAGCAGTTCTTC

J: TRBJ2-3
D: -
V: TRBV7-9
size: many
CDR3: CASSRDGYTDTQYF
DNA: TGTGCCAGCAGCCGGGACGGGTACACAGATACGCAGTATTTT

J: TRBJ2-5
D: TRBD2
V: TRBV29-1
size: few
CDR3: CSVSSGQTSGRASIPETQYF
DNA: TGCAGCGTTTCCTCTGGTCAGACTAGCGGGAGGGCCTCTATACCCGAGACCCAGTACTTC

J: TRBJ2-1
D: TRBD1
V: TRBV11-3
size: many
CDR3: CASRLGTGDYNEQFF
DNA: TGTGCCAGCAGACTGGGGACAGGGGACTACAATGAGCAGTTCTTC

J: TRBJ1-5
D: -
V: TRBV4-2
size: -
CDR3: CASSQDWQGRDPQHF
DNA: TGTGCCAGCAGCCAAGATTGGCAGGGGCGAGATCCCCAGCATTTT

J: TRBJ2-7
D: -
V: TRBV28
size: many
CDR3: CASSLFSEQYF
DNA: TGTGCCAGCAGTTTGTTCAGCGAGCAGTACTTC

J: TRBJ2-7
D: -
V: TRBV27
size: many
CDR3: CASSSAQGFYEQYF
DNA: TGTGCCAGCAGCAGCGCACAGGGATTCTACGAGCAGTACTTC

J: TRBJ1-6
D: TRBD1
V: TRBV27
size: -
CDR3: CASSPSPLGGDRGRGAYNSPLHF
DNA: TGTGCCAGCAGTCCTAGCCCCCTAGGTGGGGACAGGGGGCGCGGGGCCTATAATTCACCCCTCCACTTT

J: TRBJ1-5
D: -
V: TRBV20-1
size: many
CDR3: CSASVWLGNQPQHF
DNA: TGCAGTGCTAGTGTGTGGTTGGGCAATCAGCCCCAGCATTTT

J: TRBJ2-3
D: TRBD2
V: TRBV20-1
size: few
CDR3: CSAATSVSPTDTQYF
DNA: TGCAGTGCTGCTACTAGCGTATCTCCCACAGATACGCAGTATTTT

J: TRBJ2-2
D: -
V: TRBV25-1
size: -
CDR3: CASSDPSAYTGELFF
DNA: TGTGCCAGCAGTGATCCTAGCGCATACACCGGGGAGCTGTTTTTT

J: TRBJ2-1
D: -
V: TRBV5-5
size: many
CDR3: CASSHGLSSYNEQFF
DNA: TGTGCCAGCAGCCACGGCCTGAGCTCCTACAATGAGCAGTTCTTC

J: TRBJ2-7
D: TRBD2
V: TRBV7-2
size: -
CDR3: CASSLQSPWASGRATTYEQYF
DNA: TGTGCCAGCAGCTTACAATCCCCATGGGCTAGCGGGAGGGCTACTACCTACGAGCAGTACTTC

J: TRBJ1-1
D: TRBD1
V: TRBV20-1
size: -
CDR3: CSAPGQASNTGAFF
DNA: TGCAGTGCTCCTGGACAGGCTTCGAACACTGGAGCTTTCTTT

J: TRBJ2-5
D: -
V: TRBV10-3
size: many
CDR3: CAISESPGQETQYF
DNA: TGTGCCATCAGTGAGTCGCCAGGGCAAGAGACCCAGTACTTC